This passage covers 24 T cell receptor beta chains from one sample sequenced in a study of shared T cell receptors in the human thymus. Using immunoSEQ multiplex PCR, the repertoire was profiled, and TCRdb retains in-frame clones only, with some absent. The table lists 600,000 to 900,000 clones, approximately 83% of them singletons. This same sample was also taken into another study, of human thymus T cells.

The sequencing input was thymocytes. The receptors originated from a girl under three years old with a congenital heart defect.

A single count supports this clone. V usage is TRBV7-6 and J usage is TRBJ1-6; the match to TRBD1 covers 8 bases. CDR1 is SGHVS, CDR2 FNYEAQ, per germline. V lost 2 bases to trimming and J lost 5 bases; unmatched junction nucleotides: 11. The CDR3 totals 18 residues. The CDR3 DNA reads TGTGCCAGCAGCTTATCGGGACAGGACGAGGTCAATAATTCACCCCTCCACTTT. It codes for CASSLSGQDEVNNSPLHF.

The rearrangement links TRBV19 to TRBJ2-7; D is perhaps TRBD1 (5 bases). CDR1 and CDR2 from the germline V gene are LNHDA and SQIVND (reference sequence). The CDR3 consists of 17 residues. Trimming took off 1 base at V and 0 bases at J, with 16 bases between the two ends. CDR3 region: CASSIGKRQNPSYEQYF. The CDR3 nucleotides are TGTGCCAGTAGTATAGGCAAACGACAGAATCCCTCCTACGAGCAGTACTTC.

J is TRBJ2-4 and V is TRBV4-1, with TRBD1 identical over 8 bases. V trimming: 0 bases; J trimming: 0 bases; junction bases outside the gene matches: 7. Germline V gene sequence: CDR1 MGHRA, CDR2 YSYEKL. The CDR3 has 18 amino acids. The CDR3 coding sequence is TGCGCCAGCAGCCAAGATTACGGACAGGGTTTAGCCAAAAACATTCAGTACTTC. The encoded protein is CASSQDYGQGLAKNIQYF.

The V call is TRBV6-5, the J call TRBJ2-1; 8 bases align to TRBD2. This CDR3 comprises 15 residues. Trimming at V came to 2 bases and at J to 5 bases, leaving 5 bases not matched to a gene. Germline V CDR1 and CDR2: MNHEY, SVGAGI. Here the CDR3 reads CASSYGGGHDNEQFF. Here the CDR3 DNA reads TGTGCCAGCAGTTACGGCGGGGGGCACGACAATGAGCAGTTCTTC.

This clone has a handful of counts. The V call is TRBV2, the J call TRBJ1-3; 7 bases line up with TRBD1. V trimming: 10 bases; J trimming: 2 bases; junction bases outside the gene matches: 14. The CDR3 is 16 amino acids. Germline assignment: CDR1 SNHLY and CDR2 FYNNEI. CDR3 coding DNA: TGTGCCACAGGGGGACACCCAGCATGGACTGGAAACACCATATATTTT. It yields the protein CATGGHPAWTGNTIYF.

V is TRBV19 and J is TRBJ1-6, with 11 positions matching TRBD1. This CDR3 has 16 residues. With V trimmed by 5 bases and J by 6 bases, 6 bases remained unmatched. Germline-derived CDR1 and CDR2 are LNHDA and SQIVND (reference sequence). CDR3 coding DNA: TGTGCCAGTAGTGTATCCGGGACAGGGGGTAATTCACCCCTCCACTTT. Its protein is CASSVSGTGGNSPLHF.

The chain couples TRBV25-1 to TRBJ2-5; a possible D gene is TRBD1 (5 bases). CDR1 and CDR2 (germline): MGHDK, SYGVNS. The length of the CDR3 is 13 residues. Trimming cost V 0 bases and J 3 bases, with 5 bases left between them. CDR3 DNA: TGTGCCAGCAGTGAATACAGGGAAGAGACCCAGTACTTC. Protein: CASSEYREETQYF.

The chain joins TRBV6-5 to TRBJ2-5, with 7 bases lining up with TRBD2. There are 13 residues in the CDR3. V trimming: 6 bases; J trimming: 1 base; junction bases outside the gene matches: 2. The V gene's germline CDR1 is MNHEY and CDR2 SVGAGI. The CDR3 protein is CASSRTSQETQYF. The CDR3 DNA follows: TGTGCCAGCAGCCGGACTAGCCAAGAGACCCAGTACTTC.

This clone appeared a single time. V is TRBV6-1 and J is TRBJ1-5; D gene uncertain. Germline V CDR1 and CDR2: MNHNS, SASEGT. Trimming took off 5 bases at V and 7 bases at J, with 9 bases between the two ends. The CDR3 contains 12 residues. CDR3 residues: CASSIRQQPQHF. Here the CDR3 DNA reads TGTGCCAGCAGTATACGACAACAGCCCCAGCATTTT.

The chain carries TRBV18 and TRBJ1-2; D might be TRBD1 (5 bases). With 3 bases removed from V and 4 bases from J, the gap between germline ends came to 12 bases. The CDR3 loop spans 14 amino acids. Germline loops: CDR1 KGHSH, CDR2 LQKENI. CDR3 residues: CASSPQGPTYGYTF. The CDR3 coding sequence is TGTGCCAGCTCACCCCAGGGCCCTACCTATGGCTACACCTTC.

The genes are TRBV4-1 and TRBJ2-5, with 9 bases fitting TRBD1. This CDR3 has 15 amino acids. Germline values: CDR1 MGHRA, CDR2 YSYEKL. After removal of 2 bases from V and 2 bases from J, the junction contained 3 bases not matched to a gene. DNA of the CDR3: TGCGCCAGCAGCCAACCGGGACAGGGACAAGAGACCCAGTACTTC. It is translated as CASSQPGQGQETQYF.

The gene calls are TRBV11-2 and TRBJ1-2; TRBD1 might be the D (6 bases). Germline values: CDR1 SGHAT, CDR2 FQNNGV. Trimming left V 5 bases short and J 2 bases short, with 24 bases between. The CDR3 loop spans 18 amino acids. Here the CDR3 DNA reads TGTGCCAGCAGCCCGGAAGACAGGATCCATGGGGTCAACTATGGCTACACCTTC. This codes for CASSPEDRIHGVNYGYTF.

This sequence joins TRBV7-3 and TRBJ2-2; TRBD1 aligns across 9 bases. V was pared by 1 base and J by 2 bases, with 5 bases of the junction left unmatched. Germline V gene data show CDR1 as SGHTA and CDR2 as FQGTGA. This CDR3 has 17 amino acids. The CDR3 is CASSLKGGQGNTGELFF. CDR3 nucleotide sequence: TGTGCCAGCAGCTTAAAAGGGGGACAGGGAAACACCGGGGAGCTGTTTTTT.

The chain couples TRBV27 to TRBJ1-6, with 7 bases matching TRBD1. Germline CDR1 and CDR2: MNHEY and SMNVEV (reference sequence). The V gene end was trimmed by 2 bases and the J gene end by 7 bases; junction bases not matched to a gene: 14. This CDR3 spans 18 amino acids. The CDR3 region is CASSLSPSKTGKNSPLHF. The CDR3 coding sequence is TGTGCCAGCAGTTTAAGCCCCTCTAAGACAGGGAAAAATTCACCCCTCCACTTT.

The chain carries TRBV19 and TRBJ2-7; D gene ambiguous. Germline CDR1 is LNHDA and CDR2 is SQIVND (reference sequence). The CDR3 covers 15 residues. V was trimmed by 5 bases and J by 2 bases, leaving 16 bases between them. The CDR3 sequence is CASSLSAASTYEQYF. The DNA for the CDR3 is TGTGCCAGTAGTTTATCAGCAGCGTCTACCTACGAGCAGTACTTC.

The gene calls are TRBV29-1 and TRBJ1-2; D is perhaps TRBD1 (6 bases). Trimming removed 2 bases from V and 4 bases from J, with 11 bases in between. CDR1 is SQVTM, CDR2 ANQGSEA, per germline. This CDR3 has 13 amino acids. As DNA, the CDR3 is TGCAGCGTTGAACCCCGGACAGCCTATGGCTACACCTTC. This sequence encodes CSVEPRTAYGYTF.

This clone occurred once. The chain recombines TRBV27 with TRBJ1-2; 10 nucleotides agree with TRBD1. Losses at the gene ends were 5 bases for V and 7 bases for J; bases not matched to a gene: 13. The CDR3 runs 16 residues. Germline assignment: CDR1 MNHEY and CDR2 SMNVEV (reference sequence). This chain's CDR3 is CASSIKTGTGVVGYTF. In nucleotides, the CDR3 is TGTGCCAGCAGTATTAAAACCGGGACAGGGGTGGTTGGCTACACCTTC.

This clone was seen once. CDR3 amino acids: CASSLRPSTGELFF. The CDR3 DNA reads as TGTGCCAGCAGCTTACGTCCGTCGACCGGGGAGCTGTTTTTT. The rearrangement links TRBV7-8 to TRBJ2-2; D unclear. CDR1 is SGHVS and CDR2 is FQNEAQ in the germline V gene. This CDR3 has 14 amino acids. V lost 2 bases, J lost 5 bases, and 9 bases lay in between.

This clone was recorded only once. CDR3 sequence reads: CASQARRERIQYF. The CDR3 nucleotides are TGTGCCAGCCAGGCAAGAAGGGAGCGCATTCAGTACTTC. The chain uses TRBV6-5 and TRBJ2-4, with D possibly being TRBD2 (5 bases). The V end lost 8 bases, the J end lost 9 bases, and 17 bases lay between the germline ends. The germline V gene encodes CDR1 MNHEY and CDR2 SVGAGI. This CDR3 comprises 13 residues.

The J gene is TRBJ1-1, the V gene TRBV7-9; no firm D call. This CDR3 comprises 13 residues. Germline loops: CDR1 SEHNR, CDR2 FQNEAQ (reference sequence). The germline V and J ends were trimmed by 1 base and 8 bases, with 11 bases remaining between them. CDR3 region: CASSLVPATEAFF. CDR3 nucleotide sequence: TGTGCCAGCAGCTTAGTCCCTGCCACAGAAGCTTTCTTT.

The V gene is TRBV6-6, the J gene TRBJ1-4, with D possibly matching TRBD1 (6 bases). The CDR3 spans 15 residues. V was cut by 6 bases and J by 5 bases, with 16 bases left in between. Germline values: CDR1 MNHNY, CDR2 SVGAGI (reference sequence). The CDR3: CASRKDRCLNEKLFF. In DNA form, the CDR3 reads TGTGCCAGCAGAAAAGACAGGTGCTTAAATGAAAAACTGTTTTTT.

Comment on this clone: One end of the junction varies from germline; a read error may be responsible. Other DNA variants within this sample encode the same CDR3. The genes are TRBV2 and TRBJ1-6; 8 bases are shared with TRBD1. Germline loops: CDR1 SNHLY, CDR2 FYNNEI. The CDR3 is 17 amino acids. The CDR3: CASSAHRGSTYNSPLHF. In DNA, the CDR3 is TGTGCCAGCAGTGCCCACAGGGGGTCAACCTATAATTCCCCCCTCCACTTT. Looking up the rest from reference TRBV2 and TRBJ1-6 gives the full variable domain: EPEVTQTPSHQVTQMGQEVILRCVPISNHLYFYWYRQILGQKVEFLVSFYNNEISEKSEIFDDQFSVERPDGSNFTLKIRSTKLEDSAMYFCASSAHRGSTYNSPLHFGNGTRLTVT.

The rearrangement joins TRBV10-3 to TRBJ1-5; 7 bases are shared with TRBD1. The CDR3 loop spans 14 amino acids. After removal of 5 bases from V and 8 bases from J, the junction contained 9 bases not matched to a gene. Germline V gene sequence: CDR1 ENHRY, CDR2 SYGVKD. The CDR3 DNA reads TGTGCCATCAGTCGGACCCACAGGGGAGAGCCCCAGCATTTT. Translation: CAISRTHRGEPQHF.

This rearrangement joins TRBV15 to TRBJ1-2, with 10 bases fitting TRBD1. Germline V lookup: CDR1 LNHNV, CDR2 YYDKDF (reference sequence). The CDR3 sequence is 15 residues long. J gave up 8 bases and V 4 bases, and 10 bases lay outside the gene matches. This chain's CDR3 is CATSTTGGYLGGYTF. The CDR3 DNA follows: TGTGCCACCAGCACGACAGGGGGCTATCTCGGGGGCTACACCTTC.